This paragraph reports one T cell receptor (beta chain). One entry per CDR3 protein results from TCRdb running MiXCR on the 5' RACE reads. The sample gives hundreds of thousands of distinct CDR3 sequences, 20% to 25% of which show up once; about an eighth is in the top ten. The sample belongs to a study of CD8 T cells in ankylosing spondylitis. The sequenced sample consisted of blood, either unsorted or a sorted T cell fraction (not recorded which). The sequence derives from a male donor with ankylosing spondylitis or in good health (not recorded which).

CDR3 sequence (DNA): TGTGCCATCAGTGACGGGAACTCCTACGAGCAGTACTTC. It specifies CAISDGNSYEQYF. V gene TRBV10-3 combines with J gene TRBJ2-7; weak D call: TRBD2 (5 bases). This CDR3 is built from 13 residues. Deletions cut 3 bases from V and 0 bases from J, with 6 bases between. CDR1 is ENHRY and CDR2 is SYGVKD in the germline V gene.